A single sample gave rise to the 18 T cell receptor beta chains below, sequenced in a study of CD8 T cells in Susac syndrome. The RNA, about 0.5 to 1 ug, was put through reverse transcription using random hexamers. TCRdb re-analysed the immunoSEQ multiplex PCR reads in MiXCR, keeping a single row per CDR3 protein. The table includes 130,000 or so distinct CDR3 sequences, roughly 95% detected once. Sequencing was carried out using CD4+ T cells from PBMCs. Receptors originate from a human donor with multiple sclerosis.

This rearrangement joins TRBV28 to TRBJ1-2; 7 nucleotides agree with TRBD1. The V and J ends lost 1 base and 4 bases, in that order; junction bases with no gene match: 3. Germline V CDR1 and CDR2: MDHEN, SYDVKM. The CDR3 contains 14 residues. CDR3 region: CASSLYRGGYGYTF. For the CDR3, the DNA is TGTGCCAGCAGTTTATACAGGGGTGGCTATGGCTACACCTTC.

This chain joins TRBV13 and TRBJ2-3; the D is unclear. The V end was cut by 5 bases, the J end by 3 bases, with 9 bases between. The V gene's germline CDR1 is PRHDT and CDR2 FYEKMQ (reference sequence). The CDR3 contains 13 residues. The CDR3 is CASSRAWTDTQYF. CDR3 sequence (DNA): TGTGCCAGCAGCCGAGCTTGGACAGATACGCAGTATTTT.

The chain combines TRBV20-1 with TRBJ2-1; 9 nucleotides match TRBD1. Trimming took 2 bases from V and 4 from J; bases not matched to a gene: 3. Germline CDR1 reads DFQATT; CDR2 reads SNEGSKA (reference sequence). The CDR3 sequence is 14 residues long. The DNA for the CDR3 is TGCAGTGCTAGATCCGGGACAGGGTACAATGAGCAGTTCTTC. Encoded protein: CSARSGTGYNEQFF.

V gene TRBV20-1 combines with J gene TRBJ2-1; no firm D call. CDR3 length: 12 amino acids. Germline-derived CDR1 and CDR2 are DFQATT and SNEGSKA (reference sequence). CDR3 loop: CRVMSSYNEQFF. CDR3 coding DNA: TGCAGAGTAATGAGCTCCTACAATGAGCAGTTCTTC.

V usage is TRBV30 and J usage is TRBJ1-2; perhaps TRBD1 as D (5 bases). Germline CDR1 GTSNPN, CDR2 SVGIG (reference sequence). V shed 0 bases and J shed 4 bases, with 18 bases lying between them. This CDR3 has 16 residues. The CDR3 nucleotides read TGTGCCTGGAGTGTTATCCGACAGTCGACCACCTATGGCTACACCTTC. Protein product: CAWSVIRQSTTYGYTF.

This chain uses TRBV29-1 with TRBJ1-1, with D perhaps TRBD1 (5 bases). This CDR3 contains 12 residues. Trimming took off 4 bases at V and 4 bases at J, with 10 bases between the two ends. CDR1 is SQVTM, CDR2 ANQGSEA, per germline. CDR3 protein: CSVGRGGTEAFF. The CDR3 nucleotides are TGCAGCGTTGGTCGGGGGGGCACTGAAGCTTTCTTT. The full variable domain, rest sourced from reference TRBV29-1 and TRBJ1-1, is SAVISQKPSRDICQRGTSLTIQCQVDSQVTMMFWYRQQPGQSLTLIATANQGSEATYESGFVIDKFPISRPNLTFSTLTVSNMSPEDSSIYLCSVGRGGTEAFFGQGTRLTVV.

The chain recombines TRBV28 with TRBJ2-7; 8 positions match TRBD1. V shed 6 bases, J shed 3 bases, and the junction held 10 bases outside the gene matches. There are 15 residues in the CDR3. Germline CDR1 is MDHEN and CDR2 is SYDVKM. This chain's CDR3 is CASSRYGQGVYEQYF. The DNA for the CDR3 is TGTGCCAGCAGCAGATACGGACAGGGAGTCTACGAGCAGTACTTC.

The J gene is TRBJ2-3, the V gene TRBV19; weak D call: TRBD1 (5 bases). The length of the CDR3 is 14 residues. V was clipped by 4 bases and J by 0 bases, with 8 bases between them. Germline V gives CDR1 LNHDA, CDR2 SQIVND (reference sequence). CDR3 nucleotides: TGTGCCAGTAGTACCCGACAGAGCACAGATACGCAGTATTTT. It translates to CASSTRQSTDTQYF.

The CDR3 protein is CASSEDSLGTPFQETQYF. The DNA for the CDR3 is TGTGCCAGCAGTGAAGATTCTTTGGGGACACCATTCCAAGAGACCCAGTACTTC. The rearrangement joins TRBV2 to TRBJ2-5; weak D call: TRBD1 (6 bases). The ends were cut back, 1 base at V and 1 base at J, with 19 bases in the middle. This CDR3 spans 18 amino acids. From germline, CDR1 is SNHLY and CDR2 FYNNEI.

V is TRBV12-3 or TRBV12-4 and J is TRBJ1-1, with unresolved D. Trimming took 3 bases from V and 7 from J, leaving 9 bases between them. This CDR3 region has 12 residues. The CDR3 is CASSFGQLEAFF. Written as DNA, the CDR3 is TGTGCCAGCAGTTTTGGTCAGCTTGAAGCTTTCTTT.

The chain couples TRBV7-9 to TRBJ1-4; D is ambiguous. Germline lookup yields CDR1 SEHNR and CDR2 FQNEAQ (reference sequence). Between the trimmed V and J ends, which lost 1 base and 5 bases, there was a span of 5 bases. CDR3 length: 13 amino acids. The DNA for the CDR3 is TGTGCCAGCAGCTTAGGGCTCAATGAAAAACTGTTTTTT. Its translation is CASSLGLNEKLFF. The full variable domain, with the rest looked up from reference TRBV7-9 and TRBJ1-4, is DTGVSQNPRHKITKRGQNVTFRCDPISEHNRLYWYRQTLGQGPEFLTYFQNEAQLEKSRLLSDRFSAERPKGSFSTLEIQRTEQGDSAMYLCASSLGLNEKLFFGSGTQLSVL.

CDR3 residues: CASSYYGQGTGYTF. Written as DNA, the CDR3 is TGTGCCAGCAGTTACTATGGACAGGGGACTGGCTACACCTTC. The chain joins TRBV6-2 or TRBV6-3 to TRBJ1-2, with TRBD1 matching 9 bases. The V gene end was trimmed by 1 base and the J gene end by 7 bases; junction bases not matched to a gene: 4. The CDR3 extends over 14 amino acids. CDR1 MNHEY and CDR2 SVGEGT come from the germline V gene.

V and J are TRBV3-1 and TRBJ1-1; D unresolved. V was cut by 0 bases and J by 11 bases, with 16 bases left in between. The CDR3 is 14 residues long. Germline assignment: CDR1 LGHDT and CDR2 YNNKEL (reference sequence). The CDR3 DNA is TGTGCCAGCAGCCAAGATACGGCGGCGACCGGTGCTTTCTTT. Amino acid sequence: CASSQDTAATGAFF. Full variable domain (outside the CDR3, taken from reference TRBV3-1 and TRBJ1-1): DTAVSQTPKYLVTQMGNDKSIKCEQNLGHDTMYWYKQDSKKFLKIMFSYNNKELIINETVPNRFSPKSPDKAHLNLHINSLELGDSAVYFCASSQDTAATGAFFGQGTRLTVV.

This clonotype was seen just once. This sequence joins TRBV12-3 or TRBV12-4 and TRBJ1-1, with a weak D call TRBD1 (5 bases). The V gene lost 6 bases and the J gene lost 6 bases, with 17 bases spanning the gap. The CDR3 loop spans 14 amino acids. CDR3 loop: CASRPGRDGAEAFF. CDR3 nucleotide sequence: TGTGCCAGCAGACCTGGACGGGACGGGGCTGAAGCTTTCTTT.

This chain connects TRBV28 to TRBJ1-2; 7 bases agree with TRBD1. The junction had 7 bases not matched to a gene; V was cut back by 2 bases and J by 4 bases. The CDR3 runs to 15 residues. Germline CDR1 MDHEN, CDR2 SYDVKM. CDR3 coding DNA: TGTGCCAGCAGTTTACCCCCGACAGGGCCCTATGGCTACACCTTC. Amino acids: CASSLPPTGPYGYTF.

The chain carries TRBV29-1 and TRBJ2-2; D call uncertain. The CDR3 length is 11 residues. V lost 6 bases, J lost 5 bases, and 7 bases lay in between. The germline V gene encodes CDR1 SQVTM and CDR2 ANQGSEA. The CDR3: CSVRRTGELFF. The CDR3 DNA reads TGCAGCGTCCGAAGGACCGGGGAGCTGTTTTTT.

The rearrangement joins TRBV28 to TRBJ2-5, with TRBD1 matching over 10 bases. V was pared by 5 bases and J by 5 bases, with 8 bases of the junction left unmatched. The V gene's germline CDR1 is MDHEN and CDR2 SYDVKM. The CDR3 contains 15 residues. The CDR3 loop reads CASSPSGQGRETQYF. CDR3 DNA sequence: TGTGCCAGCAGTCCCTCGGGACAGGGGAGGGAGACCCAGTACTTC.

The V gene is TRBV7-2, the J gene TRBJ2-5; D is perhaps TRBD1 or TRBD2 (5 bases each). Germline V CDR1 and CDR2: SGHTA, FQGNSA. V was cut by 4 bases and J by 1 base, with 10 bases left in between. The CDR3 covers 14 residues. The CDR3 DNA sequence: TGTGCCAGCAGCTCGGGACGGTCCCAAGAGACCCAGTACTTC. This codes for CASSSGRSQETQYF.